A single sample gave rise to the 26 T cell receptor beta chains below, sequenced in a study of T-cell memory formation after mild COVID-19. TCRdb recomputed calls from the 5' RACE reads with MiXCR, one row per CDR3 protein. Altogether around 320,000 distinct CDR3 sequences are present, approximately 29% being singletons, with the ten largest covering approximately 15%. Source material: PBMCs or a T cell subset sorted from them (not recorded which). These receptors originate from an adult woman who had mild COVID-19 (a few samples of this study predate the infection). Cell type and time point are not known.

V is TRBV12-3 or TRBV12-4 and J is TRBJ2-7; D uncertain. Trimming stripped 1 base from V and 6 bases from J, with 7 bases between. This CDR3 region has 12 residues. In DNA form, the CDR3 reads TGTGCCAGCAGTTTAGGAGTCCGCGAGCAGTACTTC. Residues: CASSLGVREQYF.

CDR3 DNA sequence: TGTGCCAGCAGTGACGACAGGGATGAGCAGTTCTTC. Amino acid sequence: CASSDDRDEQFF. The chain carries TRBV6-5 and TRBJ2-1; 7 bases align to TRBD1. This CDR3 has 12 amino acids. Unmatched junction bases numbered 3, after V lost 5 bases and J lost 8 bases. Germline assignment: CDR1 MNHEY and CDR2 SVGAGI.

This clonotype showed up just a few times. The junction differs from germline at one of its ends, possibly a read error. This chain links TRBV7-7 with TRBJ2-5, with 10 positions matching TRBD1. The CDR3 runs 15 residues. CDR1 and CDR2 from the germline V gene are SSHAT and FNYEAQ (reference sequence). The CDR3 here is CASSLGQGVEETQYF. CDR3 DNA: TGTGCTAGCAGCTTAGGACAGGGGGTTGAAGAGACCCAGTACTTC.

This clonotype appeared a few times. Here the CDR3 reads CASSPDLGEQYF. In nucleotides, the CDR3 is TGTGCCAGCAGCCCAGATTTGGGCGAGCAGTACTTC. V is TRBV5-6 and J is TRBJ2-7; D uncertain. Germline CDR1 reads SGHDT; CDR2 reads YYEEEE. V shed 4 bases and J shed 6 bases, with 11 bases lying between them. The CDR3 consists of 12 residues.

This clonotype was seen ten or more times. The rearrangement links TRBV12-3 or TRBV12-4 to TRBJ2-1, with 7 bases matching TRBD2. The CDR3 totals 15 residues. The junction had 8 bases not matched to a gene; V was cut back by 5 bases and J by 4 bases. The CDR3 sequence is CASSPSGMRYNEQFF. CDR3 sequence (DNA): TGTGCCAGCAGTCCAAGCGGGATGAGGTACAATGAGCAGTTCTTC.

The chain employs TRBV20-1 and TRBJ2-1; unclear D gene. The CDR3 sequence is 10 residues long. Germline CDR1 reads DFQATT; CDR2 reads SNEGSKA (reference sequence). V was pared by 6 bases and J by 4 bases, with 4 bases between. CDR3 loop: CSALYNEQFF. CDR3 in DNA: TGCAGTGCCTTATACAATGAGCAGTTCTTC.

This clonotype was detected many times. J is TRBJ2-7 and V is TRBV3-1; no reliable D call. The CDR3 loop spans 11 amino acids. V gave up 1 base and J gave up 5 bases, with 3 bases separating them. Germline CDR1 is LGHDT and CDR2 is YNNKEL (reference sequence). CDR3 bases: TGTGCCAGCAGCCAAGGGAACGAGCAGTACTTC. Translation: CASSQGNEQYF.

The chain recombines TRBV5-1 with TRBJ2-1; D is unresolved. CDR1 and CDR2 from the germline V gene are SGHRS and YFSETQ. V dropped 0 bases and J dropped 5 bases, with 18 bases sitting between them. The CDR3 sequence is 17 residues long. CDR3 coding DNA: TGCGCCAGCAGCTTGGCCCCCATAGGAACCACGAACAATGAGCAGTTCTTC. It yields the protein CASSLAPIGTTNNEQFF.

This clonotype showed up many times. This chain joins TRBV4-3 and TRBJ2-6, with TRBD2 identical over 9 bases. The CDR3 length is 16 residues. V lost 6 bases and J lost 4; bases outside the gene matches: 7. Per germline, CDR1 LGHNA and CDR2 YSLEER. Written as DNA, the CDR3 is TGCGCCAGCAGTCAGCAGCGGGGGGCCGGGGCCAACGTCCTGACTTTC. Protein product: CASSQQRGAGANVLTF.

A remark on this clonotype: At one boundary the junction diverges from the germline segment, which might be a read error. The J gene is TRBJ2-3, the V gene TRBV29-1; D tentatively fits TRBD1 or TRBD2 (5 bases each). Germline V gives CDR1 SQVTM, CDR2 ANQGSEA. CDR3 length: 13 residues. The chain's CDR3 is CSVEGGSTNTQYF. The CDR3, as DNA: TGCAGCGTTGAAGGGGGGTCCACAAATACGCAGTATTTT.

The gene calls are TRBV2 and TRBJ2-7; D is ambiguous. Trimming removed 7 bases from V and 4 bases from J, with 14 bases in between. CDR3 length: 13 residues. CDR1 is SNHLY and CDR2 is FYNNEI in the germline V gene. This chain's CDR3 is CASTPNLSYEQYF. CDR3 nucleotide sequence: TGTGCCAGCACTCCAAACCTCTCTTACGAGCAGTACTTC.

This clonotype was found once. V usage is TRBV7-2 and J usage is TRBJ2-5, with D possibly being TRBD2 (6 bases). The germline V gene has CDR1 SGHTA and CDR2 FQGNSA. The length of the CDR3 is 15 residues. Trimming took 5 bases from V and 1 from J, leaving 14 bases between them. In nucleotides, the CDR3 is TGTGCCAGCAGCCGGGGGTCAGGGACCCAAGAGACCCAGTACTTC. It encodes CASSRGSGTQETQYF.

V is TRBV7-3 and J is TRBJ2-3, with 12 bases identical to TRBD1. The germline gives CDR1 SGHTA, CDR2 FQGTGA. The CDR3 has 18 amino acids. The V gene end was trimmed by 1 base and the J gene end by 0 bases; junction bases not matched to a gene: 5. In DNA form, the CDR3 reads TGTGCCAGCAGCTTAAAAGGGACAGGGGGCCGTAGCACAGATACGCAGTATTTT. It yields the protein CASSLKGTGGRSTDTQYF.

The sample holds a few counts of this clonotype. CDR3 residues: CASSKNRGGTSDEDTQYF. The CDR3 region has the DNA TGTGCCAGCAGCAAAAATAGGGGCGGGACTAGCGACGAAGATACGCAGTATTTT. V usage is TRBV21-1 and J usage is TRBJ2-3; no DNA check was done on the table's D call, TRBD2. TRBV21-1 is flagged as a pseudogene. This CDR3 has 18 amino acids.

The chain combines TRBV9 with TRBJ2-7, with 12 positions matching TRBD1. V was clipped by 4 bases and J by 7 bases; unmatched bases: 15. The CDR3 extends over 17 amino acids. Germline values: CDR1 SGDLS, CDR2 YYNGEE. This CDR3 reads CASSRSSGDRGRPEQYF. The CDR3 DNA is TGTGCCAGCAGCAGATCGTCGGGGGACAGGGGGCGACCGGAGCAGTACTTC.

The chain couples TRBV6-2 or TRBV6-3 to TRBJ1-1, with D possibly being TRBD1 (6 bases). Germline V gives CDR1 MNHEY, CDR2 SVGEGT. Trimming shortened V by 7 bases and J by 0 bases, and 15 bases separated the two germline ends. This CDR3 region has 15 residues. The CDR3 nucleotides read TGTGCCAGCATGATACAGGGTACTTTGAACACTGAAGCTTTCTTT. Encoded protein: CASMIQGTLNTEAFF.

A few counts support this clonotype. This chain uses TRBV20-1 with TRBJ1-6; 9 bases agree with TRBD1. Trimming took 3 bases from V and 10 from J; bases not matched to a gene: 10. Germline values: CDR1 DFQATT, CDR2 SNEGSKA (reference sequence). The CDR3 totals 15 residues. The CDR3 coding sequence is TGCAGTGCTAGGGAATCCGGGACAGGGAGATCACCCCTCCACTTT. Amino acids: CSARESGTGRSPLHF.

The chain has TRBV9 and TRBJ2-1, with 10 bases fitting TRBD2. Germline trimming cut 4 bases from V and 6 bases from J; bases unmatched to any gene: 7. The CDR3 runs 15 residues. Germline V gene data show CDR1 as SGDLS and CDR2 as YYNGEE. The DNA for the CDR3 is TGTGCCAGCAGCCCCCTAGCGGGAGTGGGCAATGAGCAGTTCTTC. Encoded protein: CASSPLAGVGNEQFF.

This clonotype has only a few counts. The chain employs TRBV9 and TRBJ1-3, with 9 nucleotides matching TRBD1. CDR1 is SGDLS and CDR2 is YYNGEE in the germline V gene. V lost 4 bases, J lost 4 bases, and 18 bases stayed unmatched. The CDR3 totals 19 residues. This CDR3 reads CASSLHQGSRTGAGNTIYF. The CDR3 DNA reads as TGTGCCAGCAGCCTCCATCAGGGATCCAGGACAGGGGCGGGAAACACCATATATTTT. The variable domain in full, completed from reference TRBV9 and TRBJ1-3, reads DSGVTQTPKHLITATGQRVTLRCSPRSGDLSVYWYQQSLDQGLQFLIQYYNGEERAKGNILERFSAQQFPDLHSELNLSSLELGDSALYFCASSLHQGSRTGAGNTIYFGEGSWLTVV.

The J gene is TRBJ1-4, the V gene TRBV6-2 or TRBV6-3; D is uncertain. Germline V gene sequence: CDR1 MNHEY, CDR2 SVGEGT. The ends were cut back, 5 bases at V and 17 bases at J, with 21 bases in the middle. This CDR3 spans 13 amino acids. The DNA of the CDR3 is TGTGCCAGCAGTCCGGACCCGATTCAAGAGGGATTTTTT. Amino acids: CASSPDPIQEGFF.

The chain recombines TRBV5-4 with TRBJ2-3; either TRBD1 or TRBD2 may fit D (5 bases each). V shed 2 bases and J shed 2 bases, with 12 bases lying between them. The germline V gene encodes CDR1 SGHNT and CDR2 YYREEE (reference sequence). The CDR3 contains 15 residues. In DNA, the CDR3 is TGTGCCAGCAGCTTTTTTATCGGGGCCACAGATACGCAGTATTTT. Its protein is CASSFFIGATDTQYF.

The chain is built from TRBV11-2 and TRBJ2-1; 7 nucleotides match TRBD2. Germline loops: CDR1 SGHAT, CDR2 FQNNGV. The CDR3 has 15 amino acids. V dropped 4 bases and J dropped 0; count of bases not matched to a gene: 3. The CDR3 region is CASSSGGSSYNEQFF. The DNA for the CDR3 is TGTGCCAGCAGCTCGGGAGGAAGCTCCTACAATGAGCAGTTCTTC.

This clonotype turned up a few times. The chain carries TRBV5-1 and TRBJ1-1; 8 nucleotides agree with TRBD1. Germline V gene sequence: CDR1 SGHRS, CDR2 YFSETQ. Unmatched junction bases numbered 7, after V lost 2 bases and J lost 4 bases. This CDR3 is 15 amino acids long. As DNA, the CDR3 is TGCGCCAGCAGCTTTGGACAGGGCGGGAGCACTGAAGCTTTCTTT. Translating it yields CASSFGQGGSTEAFF. Supplemented by reference TRBV5-1 and TRBJ1-1, the full variable domain reads KAGVTQTPRYLIKTRGQQVTLSCSPISGHRSVSWYQQTPGQGLQFLFEYFSETQRNKGNFPGRFSGRQFSNSRSEMNVSTLELGDSALYLCASSFGQGGSTEAFFGQGTRLTVV.

V and J are TRBV7-2 and TRBJ2-3; the D is unclear. Germline loops: CDR1 SGHTA, CDR2 FQGNSA. V was trimmed by 5 bases and J by 4 bases, leaving 10 bases between them. The CDR3 has 13 residues. This chain's CDR3 is CASSLTPSDTQYF. CDR3 coding DNA: TGTGCCAGCAGCCTCACTCCGTCAGATACGCAGTATTTT.

The chain recombines TRBV5-5 with TRBJ2-7, with a tentative D call TRBD1 (5 bases). Trimming pared 0 bases from V and 1 base from J, leaving 8 bases between. The CDR3 spans 14 residues. In germline, CDR1 is SGHKS, CDR2 YYEKEE (reference sequence). CDR3 coding DNA: TGTGCCAGCAGCTTGGTCCAGGGTTCCTACGAGCAGTACTTC. The encoded protein is CASSLVQGSYEQYF.

This clonotype was counted a few times. This chain uses TRBV5-1 with TRBJ1-1; D uncertain. The CDR3 extends over 14 amino acids. The V end lost 0 bases, the J end lost 2 bases, and 8 bases lay between the germline ends. CDR1 and CDR2 from the germline V gene are SGHRS and YFSETQ. The CDR3 here is CASSLVVDNTEAFF. The DNA of the CDR3 is TGCGCCAGCAGCTTGGTCGTAGACAACACTGAAGCTTTCTTT.